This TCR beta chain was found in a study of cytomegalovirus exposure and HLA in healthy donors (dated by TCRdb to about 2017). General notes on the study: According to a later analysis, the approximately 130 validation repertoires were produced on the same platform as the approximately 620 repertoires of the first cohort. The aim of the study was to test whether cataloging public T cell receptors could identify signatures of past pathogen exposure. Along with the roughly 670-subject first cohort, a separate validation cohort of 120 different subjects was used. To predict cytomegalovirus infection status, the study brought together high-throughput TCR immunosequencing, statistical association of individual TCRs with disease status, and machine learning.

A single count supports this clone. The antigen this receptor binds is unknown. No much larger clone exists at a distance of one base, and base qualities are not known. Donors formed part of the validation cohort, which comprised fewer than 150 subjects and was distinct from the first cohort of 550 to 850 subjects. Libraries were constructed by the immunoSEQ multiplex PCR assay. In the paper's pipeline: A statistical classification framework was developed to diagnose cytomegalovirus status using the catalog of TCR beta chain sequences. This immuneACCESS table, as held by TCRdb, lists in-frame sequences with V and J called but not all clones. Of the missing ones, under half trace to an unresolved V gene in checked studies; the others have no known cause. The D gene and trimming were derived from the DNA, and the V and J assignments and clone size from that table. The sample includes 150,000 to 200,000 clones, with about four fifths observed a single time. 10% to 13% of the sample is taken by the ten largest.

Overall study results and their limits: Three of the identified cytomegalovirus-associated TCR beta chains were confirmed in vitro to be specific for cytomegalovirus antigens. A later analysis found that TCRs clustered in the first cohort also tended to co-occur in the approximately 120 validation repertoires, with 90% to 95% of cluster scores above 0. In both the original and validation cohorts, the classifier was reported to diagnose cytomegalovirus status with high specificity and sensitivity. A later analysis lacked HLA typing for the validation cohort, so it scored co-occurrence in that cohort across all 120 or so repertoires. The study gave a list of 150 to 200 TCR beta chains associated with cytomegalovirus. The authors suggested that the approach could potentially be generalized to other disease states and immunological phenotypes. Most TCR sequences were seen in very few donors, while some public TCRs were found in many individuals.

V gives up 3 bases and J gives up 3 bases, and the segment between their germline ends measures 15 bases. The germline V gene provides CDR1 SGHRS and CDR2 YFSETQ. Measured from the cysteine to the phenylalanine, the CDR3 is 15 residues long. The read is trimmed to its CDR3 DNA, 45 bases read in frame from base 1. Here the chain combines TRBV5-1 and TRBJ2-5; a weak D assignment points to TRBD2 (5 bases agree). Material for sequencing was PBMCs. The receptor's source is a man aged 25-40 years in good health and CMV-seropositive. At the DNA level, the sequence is TGCGCCAGCAGCTCTGGCCCCGGGATTGAAGAGACCCAGTACTTC. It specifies CASSSGPGIEETQYF.